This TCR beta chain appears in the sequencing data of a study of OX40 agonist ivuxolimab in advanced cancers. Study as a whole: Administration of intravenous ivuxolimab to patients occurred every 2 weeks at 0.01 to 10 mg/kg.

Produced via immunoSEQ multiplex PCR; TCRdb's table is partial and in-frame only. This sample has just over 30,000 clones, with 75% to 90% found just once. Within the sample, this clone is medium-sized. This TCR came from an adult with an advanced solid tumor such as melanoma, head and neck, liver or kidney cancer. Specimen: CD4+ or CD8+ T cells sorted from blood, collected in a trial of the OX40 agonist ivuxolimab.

The CDR3 spells CASSQGGSISAFF. CDR3 sequence (DNA): TGCGCCAGCAGCCAAGGAGGAAGTATATCTGCTTTCTTT. The gene calls are TRBV4-1 and TRBJ1-1; D ambiguous. Per germline, CDR1 MGHRA and CDR2 YSYEKL. There are 13 residues in the CDR3. V gave up 1 base and J gave up 11 bases, with 14 bases separating them.